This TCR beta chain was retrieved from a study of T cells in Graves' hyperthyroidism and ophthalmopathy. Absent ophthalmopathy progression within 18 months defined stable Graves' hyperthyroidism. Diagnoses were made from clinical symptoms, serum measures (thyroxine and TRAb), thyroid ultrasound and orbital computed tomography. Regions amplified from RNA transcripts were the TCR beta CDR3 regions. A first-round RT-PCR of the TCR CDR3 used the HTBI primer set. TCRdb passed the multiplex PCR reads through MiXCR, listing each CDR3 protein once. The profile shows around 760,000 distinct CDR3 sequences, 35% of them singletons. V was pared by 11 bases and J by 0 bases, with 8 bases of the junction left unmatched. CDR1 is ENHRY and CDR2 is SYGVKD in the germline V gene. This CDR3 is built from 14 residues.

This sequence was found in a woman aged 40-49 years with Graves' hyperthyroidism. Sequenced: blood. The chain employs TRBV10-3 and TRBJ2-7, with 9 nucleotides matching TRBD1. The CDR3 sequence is CAVRGTGSSYEQYF. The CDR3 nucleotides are TGTGCCGTCCGGGGGACAGGGAGCTCCTACGAGCAGTACTTC.